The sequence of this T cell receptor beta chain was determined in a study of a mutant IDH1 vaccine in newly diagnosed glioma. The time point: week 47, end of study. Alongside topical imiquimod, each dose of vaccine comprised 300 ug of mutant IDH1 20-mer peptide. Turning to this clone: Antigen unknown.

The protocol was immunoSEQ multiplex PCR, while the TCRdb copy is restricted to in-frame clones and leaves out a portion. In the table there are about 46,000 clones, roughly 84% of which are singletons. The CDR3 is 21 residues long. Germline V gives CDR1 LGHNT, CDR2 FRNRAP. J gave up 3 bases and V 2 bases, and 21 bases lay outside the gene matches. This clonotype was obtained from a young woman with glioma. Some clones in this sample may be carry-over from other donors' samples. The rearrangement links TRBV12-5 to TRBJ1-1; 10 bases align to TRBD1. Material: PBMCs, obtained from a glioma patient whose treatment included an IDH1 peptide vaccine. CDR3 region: CASGLTPGTGESAMFHTEAFF. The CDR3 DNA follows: TGTGCTAGTGGTTTGACCCCCGGGACAGGGGAGAGCGCGATGTTCCACACTGAAGCTTTCTTT.